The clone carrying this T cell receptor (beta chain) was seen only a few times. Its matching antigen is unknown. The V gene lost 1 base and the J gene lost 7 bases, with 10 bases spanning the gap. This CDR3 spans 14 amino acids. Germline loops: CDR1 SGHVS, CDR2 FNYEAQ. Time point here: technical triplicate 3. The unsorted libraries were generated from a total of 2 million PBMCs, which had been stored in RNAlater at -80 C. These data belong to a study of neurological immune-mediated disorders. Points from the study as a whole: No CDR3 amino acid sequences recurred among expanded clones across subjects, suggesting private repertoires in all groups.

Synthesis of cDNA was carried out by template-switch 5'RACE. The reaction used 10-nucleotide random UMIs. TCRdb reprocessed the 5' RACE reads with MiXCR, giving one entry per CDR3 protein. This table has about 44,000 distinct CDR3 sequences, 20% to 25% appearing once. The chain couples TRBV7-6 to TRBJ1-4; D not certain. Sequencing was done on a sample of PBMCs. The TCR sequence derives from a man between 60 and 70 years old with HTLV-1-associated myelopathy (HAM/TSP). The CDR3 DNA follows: TGTGCCAGCAGCTTAGACGGGCGAGGTGAAAAACTGTTTTTT. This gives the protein CASSLDGRGEKLFF.